These 18 T cell receptor beta chains originate from one sample sequenced in a study of blood T cells in healthy people across ages. Next came a second PCR, run for about 7 to 12 cycles, which used a sample-barcoded 5' primer along with a J-beta primer mix. TCRdb reprocessed the 5' RACE reads with MiXCR, giving one entry per CDR3 protein. The table lists some 1.4 million distinct CDR3 sequences, approximately 40% of them singletons, with under 8% in the top ten. Sequencing used blood. Receptor source: a woman aged 18-35 years in good health.

This clonotype has a handful of counts. The chain recombines TRBV6-5 with TRBJ2-7, with TRBD2 matching over 7 bases. V dropped 6 bases and J dropped 2; count of bases not matched to a gene: 7. The CDR3 extends over 14 amino acids. Per the germline V gene, CDR1 is MNHEY and CDR2 is SVGAGI. CDR3 sequence: CASRPSGIAYEQYF. The CDR3 bases are TGTGCCAGCAGGCCGAGCGGGATAGCCTACGAGCAGTACTTC.

The chain has TRBV30 and TRBJ1-1; the D is unclear. Trimming took 6 bases from V and 5 from J, leaving 13 bases between them. CDR3 length: 12 amino acids. Germline CDR1 reads GTSNPN; CDR2 reads SVGIG (reference sequence). The CDR3 DNA reads TGTGCCTGCAGACGGGAATTGACTGAAGCTTTCTTT. As protein: CACRRELTEAFF.

V and J are TRBV20-1 and TRBJ2-1; D tentatively reads TRBD1 or TRBD2 (5 bases each). V shed 6 bases and J shed 6 bases, with 24 bases lying between them. Germline lookup yields CDR1 DFQATT and CDR2 SNEGSKA (reference sequence). The CDR3 totals 16 residues. CDR3 bases: TGCAGTGCACCGCCAGGGACCCCACTATCCGTCAATGAGCAGTTCTTC. This sequence encodes CSAPPGTPLSVNEQFF.

Note on this clonotype: Mismatch with germline at one junction end may stem from a read error. The genes are TRBV28 and TRBJ2-1, with TRBD2 identical over 10 bases. Per the germline V gene, CDR1 is MDHEN and CDR2 is SYDVKM. The CDR3 runs to 17 residues. CDR3 in amino acids: CASSPLTSGVSHNEQFF. The CDR3 region has the DNA TGTGCCAGCAGTCCCCTAACTAGCGGGGTCTCCCACAATGAGCAGTTCTTC.

The CDR3 DNA reads as TGCGCCAGCAGCCAAAGACAGGGGGCGGGTGAGCAGTTCTTC. As protein: CASSQRQGAGEQFF. V and J are TRBV10-1 and TRBJ2-1; the match to TRBD1 covers 10 bases. Germline CDR1 reads WNHNN; CDR2 reads SYGVQD (reference sequence). This CDR3 has 14 residues. V shed 6 bases, J shed 9 bases, and the junction held 8 bases outside the gene matches.

This clonotype was counted between two and nine times. The chain recombines TRBV4-1 with TRBJ1-5; 10 nucleotides line up with TRBD1. The CDR3 has 16 residues. CDR1 and CDR2 (germline): MGHRA, YSYEKL. Trimming cost V 4 bases and J 3 bases; bases outside gene matches: 6. The CDR3 region has the DNA TGCGCCAGCAGCCGCCCGGGACAGGGGAACAATCAGCCCCAGCATTTT. Translated: CASSRPGQGNNQPQHF.

The chain uses TRBV6-5 and TRBJ2-1; no clear D gene. The CDR3 spans 14 residues. V was shortened by 7 bases and J by 1 base, with 11 bases between the two germline ends. Looked up from germline, CDR1 is MNHEY and CDR2 is SVGAGI. The CDR3 DNA follows: TGTGCCAGCATTGGTGGCGGTTCCTACAATGAGCAGTTCTTC. This sequence encodes CASIGGGSYNEQFF.

This clonotype has more than one count but fewer than ten. The V and J genes are TRBV18 and TRBJ2-5; 7 bases align to TRBD1. The CDR3 extends over 14 amino acids. The V gene's germline CDR1 is KGHSH and CDR2 LQKENI. Unmatched junction bases numbered 6, after V lost 4 bases and J lost 4 bases. The CDR3 DNA reads TGTGCCAGCTCACACCAGACAGGGAGAGAGACCCAGTACTTC. Translation gives CASSHQTGRETQYF.

V gene TRBV18 combines with J gene TRBJ2-1, with D possibly being TRBD1 or TRBD2 (5 bases each). V was clipped by 6 bases and J by 8 bases, with 20 bases between them. Germline V gene data show CDR1 as KGHSH and CDR2 as LQKENI. The CDR3 totals 15 residues. DNA of the CDR3: TGTGCCAGCTCCCCGGGACGGGCCTCTAGGGATGAGCAGTTCTTC. It specifies CASSPGRASRDEQFF.

A few counts support this clonotype. The chain couples TRBV5-1 to TRBJ1-2; possible D gene TRBD1, 5 bases. The ends were cut back, 0 bases at V and 4 bases at J, with 10 bases in the middle. The CDR3 loop spans 14 amino acids. From germline, CDR1 is SGHRS and CDR2 YFSETQ. This CDR3 is CASSLVGGTYGYTF. The DNA for the CDR3 is TGCGCCAGCAGCTTGGTTGGAGGGACCTATGGCTACACCTTC.

This chain links TRBV6-5 with TRBJ2-5, with TRBD2 matching 13 bases. Germline V gene sequence: CDR1 MNHEY, CDR2 SVGAGI. The CDR3 extends over 18 amino acids. J was trimmed by 5 bases and V by 0 bases; bases with no gene match: 9. The DNA of the CDR3 is TGTGCCAGCAGTTACTCGTCCGGACTAGCGGGAGTAGAGGAGACCCAGTACTTC. Protein product: CASSYSSGLAGVEETQYF.

This rearrangement joins TRBV7-8 to TRBJ2-2, with D possibly matching TRBD2 (6 bases). V was cut by 2 bases and J by 5 bases, with 15 bases left in between. Germline loops: CDR1 SGHVS, CDR2 FQNEAQ. CDR3 length equals 16 residues. CDR3 nucleotides: TGTGCCAGCAGCTTATCCCGACTAGTCAGGACCGGGGAGCTGTTTTTT. It specifies CASSLSRLVRTGELFF.

This chain uses TRBV20-1 with TRBJ2-1; D not resolved. The CDR3 has 13 amino acids. V gave up 7 bases and J gave up 7 bases, with 17 bases separating them. Germline CDR1 reads DFQATT; CDR2 reads SNEGSKA (reference sequence). CDR3 in amino acids: CSVREVSANEQFF. CDR3 bases: TGCAGTGTTCGAGAGGTCAGTGCGAATGAGCAGTTCTTC.

This chain uses TRBV11-2 with TRBJ2-7; D is unresolved. With 1 base removed from V and 4 bases from J, the gap between germline ends came to 11 bases. Per the germline V gene, CDR1 is SGHAT and CDR2 is FQNNGV. CDR3 length: 14 residues. CDR3 residues: CASSLARATYEQYF. CDR3 nucleotide sequence: TGTGCCAGCAGCTTAGCTCGGGCGACATACGAGCAGTACTTC.

The chain links TRBV4-2 to TRBJ2-2, with 9 positions matching TRBD2. The CDR3 loop spans 16 amino acids. CDR1 LGHNA and CDR2 YNFKEQ come from the germline V gene. The J segment lost 2 bases and the V segment lost 1 base, leaving 2 bases of the junction unmatched. The CDR3 coding sequence is TGTGCCAGCAGCCAAGGGACTAGCGCCAACACCGGGGAGCTGTTTTTT. Its protein is CASSQGTSANTGELFF.

The chain carries TRBV24-1 and TRBJ2-5, with D unclear. CDR3 length: 15 residues. The germline V gene encodes CDR1 KGHDR and CDR2 SFDVKD. V was clipped by 3 bases and J by 4 bases, with 14 bases between them. For the CDR3, the DNA is TGTGCCACCAGTGATCCAGGCGGTGGGGTAGAGACCCAGTACTTC. Its protein is CATSDPGGGVETQYF.

Comment on this clonotype: At one boundary the junction diverges from the germline segment, which might be a read error. The V call is TRBV12-3 or TRBV12-4, the J call TRBJ2-5; possible D gene TRBD2, 6 bases. The CDR3 runs to 15 residues. The CDR3 loop reads CVSSSATERRETQYF. CDR3 DNA: TGTGTCAGCAGTTCAGCCACAGAGCGTCGGGAGACCCAGTATTTC.

This clonotype has only a few counts. V gene TRBV29-1 combines with J gene TRBJ2-7, with 9 nucleotides matching TRBD1. Germline V gene data show CDR1 as SQVTM and CDR2 as ANQGSEA. The CDR3 extends over 16 amino acids. V shed 0 bases, J shed 3 bases, and the junction held 9 bases outside the gene matches. CDR3 nucleotides: TGCAGCGTTGAAGAAGCGGGACAGGGTAGGGACTACGAGCAGTACTTC. It yields the protein CSVEEAGQGRDYEQYF.